This TCR beta chain came from a study of beta chain features in type 1 diabetes. The authors reverse transcribed all of the isolated RNA, so sequencing captured expressed TCRB transcripts. Assay used: immunoSEQ multiplex PCR; TCRdb lists only in-frame clones, some missing. The table lists 200,000 to 250,000 clones, under 70% of them singletons. Points on this clone: Other nucleotide sequences in the sample specify the same CDR3.

Germline values: CDR1 SQVTM, CDR2 ANQGSEA. Trimming removed 1 base at V and 0 bases at J, with 6 bases between. The CDR3 has 13 residues. This receptor was obtained from a man aged 25-45 years in good health. Specimen: naive CD4+ T cells from blood. The V call is TRBV29-1, the J call TRBJ1-1; D is uncertain. The CDR3 nucleotides read TGCAGCGTTGAAGGGTTGATGAACACTGAAGCTTTCTTT. Encoded protein: CSVEGLMNTEAFF.